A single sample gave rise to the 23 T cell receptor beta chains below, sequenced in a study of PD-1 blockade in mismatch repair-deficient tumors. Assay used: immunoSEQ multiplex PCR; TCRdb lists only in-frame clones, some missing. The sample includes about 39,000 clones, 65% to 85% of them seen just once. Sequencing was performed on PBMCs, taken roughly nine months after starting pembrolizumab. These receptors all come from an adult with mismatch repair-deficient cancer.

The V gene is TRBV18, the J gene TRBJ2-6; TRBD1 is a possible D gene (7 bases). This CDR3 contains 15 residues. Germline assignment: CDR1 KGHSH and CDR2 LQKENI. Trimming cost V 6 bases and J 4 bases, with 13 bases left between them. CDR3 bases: TGTGCCAGCTCTTCAGGGGGGCTAGGGGCCAACGTCCTGACTTTC. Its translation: CASSSGGLGANVLTF.

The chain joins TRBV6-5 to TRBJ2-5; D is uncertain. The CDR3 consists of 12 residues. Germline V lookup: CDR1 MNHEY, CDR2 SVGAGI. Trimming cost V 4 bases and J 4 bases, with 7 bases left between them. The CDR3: CASSSPVETQYF. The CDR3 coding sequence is TGTGCCAGCAGTTCACCGGTAGAGACCCAGTACTTC.

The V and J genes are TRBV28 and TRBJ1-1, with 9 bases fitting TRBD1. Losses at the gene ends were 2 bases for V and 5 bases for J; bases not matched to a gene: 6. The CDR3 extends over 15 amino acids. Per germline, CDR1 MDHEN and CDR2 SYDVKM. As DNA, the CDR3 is TGTGCCAGCAGTTTAGGGGGACAGGGAGGGACTGAAGCTTTCTTT. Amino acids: CASSLGGQGGTEAFF.

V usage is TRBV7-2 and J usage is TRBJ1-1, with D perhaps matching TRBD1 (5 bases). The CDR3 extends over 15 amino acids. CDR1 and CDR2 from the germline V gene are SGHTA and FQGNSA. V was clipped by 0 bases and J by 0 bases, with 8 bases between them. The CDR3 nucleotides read TGTGCCAGCAGCTTAGCTACAGGTATGAACACTGAAGCTTTCTTT. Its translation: CASSLATGMNTEAFF.

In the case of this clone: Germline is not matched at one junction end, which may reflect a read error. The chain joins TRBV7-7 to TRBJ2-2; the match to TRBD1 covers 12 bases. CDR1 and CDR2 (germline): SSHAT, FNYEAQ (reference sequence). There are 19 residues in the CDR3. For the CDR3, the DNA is TGTGCTAGCAGCTTAGCGACAGCCGGGGACAGGGGGCCCCCCGGGGAGCTGTTTTTT. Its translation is CASSLATAGDRGPPGELFF.

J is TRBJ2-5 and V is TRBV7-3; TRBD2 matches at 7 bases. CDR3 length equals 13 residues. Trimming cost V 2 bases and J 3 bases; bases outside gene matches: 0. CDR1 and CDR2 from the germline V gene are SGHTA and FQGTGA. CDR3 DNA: TGTGCCAGCAGCTTACTAGCGGAAGAGACCCAGTACTTC. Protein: CASSLLAEETQYF.

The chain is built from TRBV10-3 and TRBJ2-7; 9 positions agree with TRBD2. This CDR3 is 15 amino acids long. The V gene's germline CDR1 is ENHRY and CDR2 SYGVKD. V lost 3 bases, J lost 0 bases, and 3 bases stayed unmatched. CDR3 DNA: TGTGCCATCAGTGACCTAGCGGGGAACTCCTACGAGCAGTACTTC. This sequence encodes CAISDLAGNSYEQYF.

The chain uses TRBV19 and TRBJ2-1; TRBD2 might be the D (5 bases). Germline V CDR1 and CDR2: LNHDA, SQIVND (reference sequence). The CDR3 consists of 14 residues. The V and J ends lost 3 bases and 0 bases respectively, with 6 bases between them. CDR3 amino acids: CASSIGNSYNEQFF. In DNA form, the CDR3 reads TGTGCCAGTAGTATCGGGAACTCCTACAATGAGCAGTTCTTC.

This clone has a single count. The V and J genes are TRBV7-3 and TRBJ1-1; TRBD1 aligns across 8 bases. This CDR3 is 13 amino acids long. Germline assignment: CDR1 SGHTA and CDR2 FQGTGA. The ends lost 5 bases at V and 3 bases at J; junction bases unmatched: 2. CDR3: CASSRQGYTEAFF. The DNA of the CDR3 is TGTGCCAGCAGCCGACAGGGGTACACTGAAGCTTTCTTT.

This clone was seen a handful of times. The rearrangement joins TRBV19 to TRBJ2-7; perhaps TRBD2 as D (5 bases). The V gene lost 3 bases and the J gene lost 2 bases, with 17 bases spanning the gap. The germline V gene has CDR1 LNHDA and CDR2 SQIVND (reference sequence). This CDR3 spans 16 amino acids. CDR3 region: CASSMVPVGGPYEQYF. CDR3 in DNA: TGTGCCAGTAGTATGGTGCCCGTCGGCGGGCCCTACGAGCAGTACTTC.

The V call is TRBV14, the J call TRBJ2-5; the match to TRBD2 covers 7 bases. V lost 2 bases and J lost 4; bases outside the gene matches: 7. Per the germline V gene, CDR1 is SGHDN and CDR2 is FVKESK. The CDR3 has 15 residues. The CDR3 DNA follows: TGTGCCAGCAGCCAACTCGGACTAGTCGGAGAGACCCAGTACTTC. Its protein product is CASSQLGLVGETQYF.

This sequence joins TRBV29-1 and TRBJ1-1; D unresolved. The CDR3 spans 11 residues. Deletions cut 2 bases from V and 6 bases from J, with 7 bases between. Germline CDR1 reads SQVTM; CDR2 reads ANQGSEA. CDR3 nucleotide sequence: TGCAGCGTTGAAAAGAGTGCTGAAGCTTTCTTT. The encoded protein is CSVEKSAEAFF.

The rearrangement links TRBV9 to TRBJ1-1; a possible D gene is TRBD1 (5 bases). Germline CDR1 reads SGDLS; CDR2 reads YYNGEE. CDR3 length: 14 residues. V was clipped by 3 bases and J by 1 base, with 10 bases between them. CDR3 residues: CASSDATGNTEAFF. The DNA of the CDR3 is TGTGCCAGCAGCGACGCCACAGGGAACACTGAAGCTTTCTTT.

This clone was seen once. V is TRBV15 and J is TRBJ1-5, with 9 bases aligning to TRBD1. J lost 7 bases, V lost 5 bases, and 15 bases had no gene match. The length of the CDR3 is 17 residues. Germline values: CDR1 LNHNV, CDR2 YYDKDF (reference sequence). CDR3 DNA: TGTGCCACCAGCTTCTACAGGGGGCGCGGAGACAGGCAGCCCCAGCATTTT. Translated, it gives CATSFYRGRGDRQPQHF.

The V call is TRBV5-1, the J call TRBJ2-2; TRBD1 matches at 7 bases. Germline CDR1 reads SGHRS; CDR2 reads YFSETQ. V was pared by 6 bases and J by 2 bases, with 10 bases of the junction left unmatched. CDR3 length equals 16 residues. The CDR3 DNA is TGCGCCAGCACCCCCCGGGACAGCCCAAACACCGGGGAGCTGTTTTTT. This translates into CASTPRDSPNTGELFF.

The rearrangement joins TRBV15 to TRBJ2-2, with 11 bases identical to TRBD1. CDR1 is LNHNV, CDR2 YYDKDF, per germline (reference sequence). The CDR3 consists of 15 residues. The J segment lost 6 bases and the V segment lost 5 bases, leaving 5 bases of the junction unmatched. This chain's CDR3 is CATSPRTGGPGELFF. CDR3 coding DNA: TGTGCCACCAGCCCAAGGACAGGGGGCCCCGGGGAGCTGTTTTTT.

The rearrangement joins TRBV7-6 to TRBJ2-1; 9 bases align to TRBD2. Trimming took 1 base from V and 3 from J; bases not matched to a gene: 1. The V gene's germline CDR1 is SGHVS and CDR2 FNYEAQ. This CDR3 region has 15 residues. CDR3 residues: CASSLVSGSYNEQFF. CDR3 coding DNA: TGTGCCAGCAGCTTAGTTAGCGGGAGCTACAATGAGCAGTTCTTC.

CDR3 protein: CASSLVGAGGPTTDTQYF. The CDR3 region has the DNA TGTGCCAGCAGCTTAGTAGGAGCGGGAGGGCCGACAACAGATACGCAGTATTTT. The chain links TRBV11-3 to TRBJ2-3; 10 bases map to TRBD2. In germline, CDR1 is SGHNT, CDR2 YENEEA. V shed 1 base, J shed 3 bases, and the junction held 10 bases outside the gene matches. The CDR3 is made up of 18 amino acids.

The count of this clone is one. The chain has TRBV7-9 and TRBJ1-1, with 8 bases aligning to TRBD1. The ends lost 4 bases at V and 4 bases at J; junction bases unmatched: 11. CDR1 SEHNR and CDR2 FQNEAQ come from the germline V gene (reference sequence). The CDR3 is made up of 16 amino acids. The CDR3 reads CASSSRQGPLGTEAFF. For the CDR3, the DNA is TGTGCCAGCAGCTCCCGACAGGGGCCCCTCGGCACTGAAGCTTTCTTT.

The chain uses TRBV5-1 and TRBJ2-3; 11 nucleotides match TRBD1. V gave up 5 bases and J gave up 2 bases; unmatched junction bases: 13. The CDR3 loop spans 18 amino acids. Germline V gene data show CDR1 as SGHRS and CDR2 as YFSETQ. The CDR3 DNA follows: TGCGCCAGCAGTTGGCGGGGACAGGGGGTTCCCCTCACAGATACGCAGTATTTT. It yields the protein CASSWRGQGVPLTDTQYF. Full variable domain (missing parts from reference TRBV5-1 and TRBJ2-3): KAGVTQTPRYLIKTRGQQVTLSCSPISGHRSVSWYQQTPGQGLQFLFEYFSETQRNKGNFPGRFSGRQFSNSRSEMNVSTLELGDSALYLCASSWRGQGVPLTDTQYFGPGTRLTVL.

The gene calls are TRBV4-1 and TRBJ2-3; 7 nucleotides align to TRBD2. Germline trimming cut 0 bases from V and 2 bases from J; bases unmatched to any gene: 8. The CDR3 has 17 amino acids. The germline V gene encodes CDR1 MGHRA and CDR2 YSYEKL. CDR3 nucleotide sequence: TGCGCCAGCAGCCAAGATCAATCCAGCGGGATCACAGATACGCAGTATTTT. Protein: CASSQDQSSGITDTQYF.

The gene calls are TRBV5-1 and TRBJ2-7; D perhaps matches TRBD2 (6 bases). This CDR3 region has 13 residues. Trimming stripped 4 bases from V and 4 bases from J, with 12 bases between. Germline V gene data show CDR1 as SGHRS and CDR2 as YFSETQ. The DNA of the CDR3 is TGCGCCAGCAGCCCGGGACTTGTATACGAGCAGTACTTC. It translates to CASSPGLVYEQYF.

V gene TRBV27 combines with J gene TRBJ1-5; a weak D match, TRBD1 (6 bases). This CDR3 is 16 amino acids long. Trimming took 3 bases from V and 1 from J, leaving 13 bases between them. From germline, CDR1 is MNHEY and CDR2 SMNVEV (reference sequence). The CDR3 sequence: CASSLGAGLSNQPQHF. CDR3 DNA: TGTGCCAGCAGTTTGGGGGCAGGACTGAGCAATCAGCCCCAGCATTTT.